This T cell receptor (beta chain) was identified during a study of identical twins. Overall study results and limits: Weaker excess sharing between twins was seen in beta out-of-frame sequences. There was more out-of-frame TCR alpha sharing in monozygotic twins than models estimated.

In its sample, this clonotype was seen many times. Its antigen is not known. One entry per CDR3 protein results from TCRdb running MiXCR on the 5' RACE reads. This table has approximately 240,000 distinct CDR3 sequences, around an eighth appearing once. Trimming took 3 bases from V and 2 from J, leaving 11 bases between them. In germline, CDR1 is MGHRA, CDR2 YSYEKL. This CDR3 is built from 14 residues. V gene TRBV4-1 combines with J gene TRBJ2-7; possible D gene TRBD1, 6 bases. The sequenced sample was memory (CD45RO+) T cells sorted from blood. This TCR derives from a woman aged 18-29 years in good health. The CDR3 sequence: CASSQLDRTYEQYF. CDR3 DNA: TGCGCCAGCAGCCAGCTGGACAGAACCTACGAGCAGTACTTC.